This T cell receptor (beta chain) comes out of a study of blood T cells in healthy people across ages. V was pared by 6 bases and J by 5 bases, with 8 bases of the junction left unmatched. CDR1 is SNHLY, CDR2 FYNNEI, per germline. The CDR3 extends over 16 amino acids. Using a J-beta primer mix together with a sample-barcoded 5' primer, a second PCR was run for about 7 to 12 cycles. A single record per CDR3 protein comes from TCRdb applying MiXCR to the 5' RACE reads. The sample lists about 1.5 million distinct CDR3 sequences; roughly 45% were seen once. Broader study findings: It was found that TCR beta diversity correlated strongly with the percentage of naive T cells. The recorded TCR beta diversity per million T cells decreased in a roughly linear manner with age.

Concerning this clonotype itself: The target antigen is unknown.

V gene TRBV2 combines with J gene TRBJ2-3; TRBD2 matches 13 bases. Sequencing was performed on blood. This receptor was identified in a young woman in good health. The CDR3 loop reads CASRGTSGETKDTQYF. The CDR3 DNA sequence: TGTGCCAGCAGGGGGACTAGCGGGGAGACAAAAGATACGCAGTATTTT.